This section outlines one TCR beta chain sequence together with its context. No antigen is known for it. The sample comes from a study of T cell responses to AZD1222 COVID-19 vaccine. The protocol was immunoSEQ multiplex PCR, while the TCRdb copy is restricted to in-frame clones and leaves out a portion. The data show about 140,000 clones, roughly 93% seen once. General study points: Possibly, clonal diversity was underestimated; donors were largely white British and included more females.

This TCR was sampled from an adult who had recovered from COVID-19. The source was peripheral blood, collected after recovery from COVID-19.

This CDR3 reads CASSLSGFFIGDSNQPQHF. The CDR3 region has the DNA TGTGCCAGCAGCTTGTCCGGGTTTTTCATTGGTGATAGCAATCAGCCCCAGCATTTT. The chain is built from TRBV5-8 and TRBJ1-5; D gene ambiguous. This CDR3 spans 19 amino acids. The germline V gene has CDR1 SGHTS and CDR2 YDEGEE. V was trimmed by 1 base and J by 0 bases, leaving 20 bases between them.